Given below is one T cell receptor (beta chain) in context. The clone's antigen remains unknown. Base qualities are not at hand, and no much larger clone is one base apart. The germline V gene encodes CDR1 ENHRY and CDR2 SYGVKD. V has 6 bases trimmed and J has 4 bases trimmed; junction bases matching no gene number 8. The CDR3 sequence holds 15 residues, the cysteine and phenylalanine included. Kept here is only the CDR3 DNA, which spans 45 bases and is read in frame from base 1. The source of the sample is a study of T-cell memory formation after mild COVID-19 (dated by TCRdb to 2020 to 2023). Concerning the study at large: TCR sequence clusters from the two donors were largely donor specific. Longitudinal TCRalpha and TCRbeta repertoire sequencing tracked T-cell clones expanding and contracting after mild COVID-19 in a couple of donors. The cohort was made up of two young adult volunteers, one female and one male, who were previously healthy.

Ficoll-Paque density gradient centrifugation was used to isolate PBMCs. The sequencer listed for this sample is Illumina NovaSeq 6000. Using 5'RACE with constant-segment primers, TCRalpha and TCRbeta cDNA libraries were constructed, with sample barcodes and unique molecular identifiers added in the process. RNA was extracted from every sample with Trizol reagent. Amplification of the libraries took two PCR steps, and the second step added a second sample barcode plus Illumina TruSeq adapters. Sequencing of the libraries was done on an Illumina NovaSeq, producing 2 x 150 bp paired-end reads. The paper's processing steps were these. The reads were demultiplexed and collapsed into UMI-guided consensus sequences using migec v1.2.7. Using mixcr v2.1.11, the UMI consensuses were aligned to TRA and TRB V and J templates and assembled into clonotypes. Expanded or contracted clonotypes were those called significant by both edgeR and NoisET, with noise models trained on biological replicates. edgeR calls used a false discovery rate-adjusted p below 0.01 and a log2 fold-change threshold of 1. As an exploratory analysis of dynamics, PCA with hierarchical clustering was applied to max-normalized trajectories of the 1000 most abundant clonotypes. Separately sequenced CD4+ and CD8+ repertoires were used to assign the CD4 or CD8 phenotype of responding clones. TCRdb redid the processing of the public reads, applying fastp at Q25 and MiXCR, and retained in-frame beta chains. Rows are unified per CDR3 protein, each entry keeping the most common DNA and genes. TCRdb's processing, not the study's, gives the V and J calls here. The sample table records some 250,000 distinct CDR3 sequences; approximately 9% of these occur just once. The ten largest clones take up approximately 20% of the sample.

What the study reported, not specific to this receptor: Some responding clones were found in pre-infection memory, which suggests that pre-existing cross-reactive memory T cells took part in the SARS-CoV-2 response. Only two mild cases were covered in the study, and larger cohorts including severe cases with pre-infection samples were considered necessary. Contracting CD4+ clones appeared mostly in the CM and EM memory subsets, whereas CD8+ clones were enriched in EMRA. SARS-CoV-2 specificity was not confirmed for the second-wave clones peaking on day 37. Balanced CD4/CD8 phenotypes were observed for clones contracting from day 15 to 85, whereas a bias towards CD4+ was observed for a second wave of clones expanding from day 15 to 37.

The chain was built from TRBV10-3 and TRBJ2-3; the central 9 bases match TRBD1. Sample: PBMCs or a T cell subset sorted from them (not recorded which). The source is a man younger than 30 who had mild COVID-19 (a few samples of this study predate the infection). The sample titles of this study are shuffled in the database, so cell type and time point are left out; the donor was told from shared clones. The DNA sequence reads TGTGCCATCAGGGGGACAGGGAGCAGCGCAGATACGCAGTATTTT. This sequence encodes CAIRGTGSSADTQYF.